These 15 T cell receptor beta chains were all obtained from the same sample, sequenced in a study of T cell responses to AZD1222 COVID-19 vaccine. Measured with immunoSEQ multiplex PCR; TCRdb has only the in-frame clones, and not every one. There are about 92,000 clones in the sample; 85% to 90% occur only once, and about a tenth lies in the top ten. Specimen: peripheral blood, collected on day 0 of AZD1222 vaccination. These receptors were collected from an adult in good health.

This clone showed up just once. The chain recombines TRBV4-2 with TRBJ2-1; 15 bases align to TRBD2. This CDR3 has 17 residues. V trimming: 0 bases; J trimming: 10 bases; junction bases outside the gene matches: 7. Germline CDR1 is LGHNA and CDR2 is YNFKEQ. The DNA of the CDR3 is TGTGCCAGCAGCCAAGATCGGACTAGCGGGGGGGCCGGCGAGCAGTTCTTC. This encodes CASSQDRTSGGAGEQFF.

The chain uses TRBV4-1 and TRBJ1-4; tentatively, D is TRBD1 (6 bases). This CDR3 has 16 amino acids. V lost 4 bases and J lost 3, with 15 bases in between. The germline V gene has CDR1 MGHRA and CDR2 YSYEKL. Written as DNA, the CDR3 is TGCGCCAGCAGCCCGGCAGGGGCCCGAGCTAATGAAAAACTGTTTTTT. Residues: CASSPAGARANEKLFF.

This chain connects TRBV7-6 to TRBJ1-1; 7 nucleotides match TRBD1. There are 13 residues in the CDR3. V trimming: 5 bases; J trimming: 0 bases; junction bases outside the gene matches: 0. Germline CDR1 reads SGHVS; CDR2 reads FNYEAQ. The CDR3 reads CASSTGVNTEAFF. The CDR3 coding sequence is TGTGCCAGCAGCACAGGGGTGAACACTGAAGCTTTCTTT.

The chain couples TRBV2 to TRBJ1-2, with 7 bases matching TRBD1. Germline V gene data show CDR1 as SNHLY and CDR2 as FYNNEI. This CDR3 has 13 amino acids. V shed 4 bases and J 5 bases; nucleotides not matched to a gene: 4. The CDR3 sequence: CASSGSDRYGYTF. CDR3 nucleotide sequence: TGTGCCAGCAGTGGGTCGGACAGGTATGGCTACACCTTC.

About this clone: The same CDR3 is also encoded by other DNA sequences in this sample. This chain uses TRBV6-5 with TRBJ1-2; 11 bases match TRBD1. V trimming: 0 bases; J trimming: 4 bases; junction bases outside the gene matches: 4. Germline V CDR1 and CDR2: MNHEY, SVGAGI. This CDR3 is built from 16 residues. In DNA, the CDR3 is TGTGCCAGCAGTTACTCCAGGACAGGGGGCGGCTATGGCTACACCTTC. Its translation is CASSYSRTGGGYGYTF.

The rearrangement joins TRBV30 to TRBJ1-5; the D gene is possibly TRBD1 (5 bases). CDR1 and CDR2 (germline): GTSNPN, SVGIG (reference sequence). This CDR3 region has 18 residues. Between the trimmed V and J ends, which lost 2 bases and 0 bases, there was a span of 20 bases. CDR3 loop: CAWSSTLQGRYSNQPQHF. The CDR3 DNA is TGTGCCTGGAGTTCCACCCTCCAGGGACGGTATAGCAATCAGCCCCAGCATTTT.

This chain connects TRBV7-2 to TRBJ1-2, with D unclear. CDR1 and CDR2 (germline): SGHTA, FQGNSA. The CDR3 runs 16 residues. V was clipped by 1 base and J by 4 bases, with 16 bases between them. CDR3 loop: CASSLDRRSPGYGYTF. The CDR3 DNA is TGTGCCAGCAGCTTAGATCGACGGTCCCCAGGCTATGGCTACACCTTC.

J is TRBJ1-1 and V is TRBV5-1; TRBD1 might be the D (6 bases). Germline assignment: CDR1 SGHRS and CDR2 YFSETQ. CDR3 length equals 15 residues. Deletions cut 4 bases from V and 1 base from J, with 14 bases between. This chain's CDR3 is CASSPGGWQNTEAFF. Written as DNA, the CDR3 is TGCGCCAGCAGCCCCGGGGGCTGGCAGAACACTGAAGCTTTCTTT.

This rearrangement joins TRBV12-3 or TRBV12-4 to TRBJ2-7; D is unclear. The CDR3 covers 13 residues. V lost 2 bases to trimming and J lost 4 bases, with 9 bases between them. The CDR3 DNA reads as TGTGCCAGCAGTTTATCAGGTCCTTACGAGCAGTACTTC. It is translated as CASSLSGPYEQYF.

The chain carries TRBV5-1 and TRBJ1-4; no clear D. There are 15 residues in the CDR3. The germline V gene encodes CDR1 SGHRS and CDR2 YFSETQ. Between the trimmed V and J ends, which lost 0 bases and 3 bases, there was a span of 9 bases. CDR3 sequence reads: CASSLEVGSNEKLFF. Written as DNA, the CDR3 is TGCGCCAGCAGCTTGGAGGTGGGATCTAATGAAAAACTGTTTTTT.

This clone was counted once. V is TRBV9 and J is TRBJ2-1; 9 positions match TRBD2. The CDR3 has 16 amino acids. Losses at the gene ends were 2 bases for V and 7 bases for J; bases not matched to a gene: 10. CDR1 and CDR2 from the germline V gene are SGDLS and YYNGEE. The CDR3 DNA reads as TGTGCCAGCAGCGTTGGGGTGAGCGGGAGGAGAAATGAGCAGTTCTTC. Its protein product is CASSVGVSGRRNEQFF.

This clone was recorded only once. This chain joins TRBV7-7 and TRBJ2-7, with D possibly called TRBD1 or TRBD2 (5 bases each). This CDR3 spans 13 amino acids. CDR1 and CDR2 (germline): SSHAT, FNYEAQ (reference sequence). The germline V and J ends were trimmed by 5 bases and 6 bases, with 14 bases remaining between them. CDR3 residues: CASSVDQRGEQYF. The CDR3 DNA is TGTGCCAGCAGCGTAGATCAGAGGGGCGAGCAGTACTTC.

This clone was counted once. The DNA of the CDR3 is TGTGCCAGTAGTATAACAGGGAATGGCTACACCTTC. Its protein product is CASSITGNGYTF. This rearrangement joins TRBV19 to TRBJ1-2; D is possibly TRBD1 (6 bases). The CDR3 spans 12 residues. CDR1 and CDR2 from the germline V gene are LNHDA and SQIVND (reference sequence). V was cut by 2 bases and J by 6 bases, with 7 bases left in between.

This clone was observed a handful of times. The V and J genes are TRBV3-1 (or the pseudogene TRBV3-2) and TRBJ2-3; unclear D gene. Germline V CDR1 and CDR2: LGHDT, YNNKEL (reference sequence). V was shortened by 1 base and J by 4 bases, with 15 bases between the two germline ends. The CDR3 has 16 residues. The CDR3 sequence: CASSQGGSRGADTQYF. In DNA form, the CDR3 reads TGTGCCAGCAGCCAAGGTGGTTCACGCGGAGCAGATACGCAGTATTTT.

This clone is a singleton in its sample. This chain links TRBV3-1 (or the pseudogene TRBV3-2) with TRBJ2-1; 7 positions match TRBD1. The germline gives CDR1 LGHDT, CDR2 YNNKEL (reference sequence). The V gene end was trimmed by 0 bases and the J gene end by 10 bases; junction bases not matched to a gene: 12. The CDR3 is made up of 16 amino acids. CDR3 protein: CASSQDRDSSWAEQFF. DNA of the CDR3: TGTGCCAGCAGCCAAGATCGGGACAGTAGTTGGGCCGAGCAGTTCTTC.